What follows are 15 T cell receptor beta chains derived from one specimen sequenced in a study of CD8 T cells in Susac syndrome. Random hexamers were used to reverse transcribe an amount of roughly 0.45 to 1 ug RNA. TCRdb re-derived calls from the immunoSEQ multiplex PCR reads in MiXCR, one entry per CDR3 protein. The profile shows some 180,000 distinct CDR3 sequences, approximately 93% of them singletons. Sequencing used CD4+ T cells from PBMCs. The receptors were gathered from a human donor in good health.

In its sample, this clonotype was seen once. This CDR3 is CASSTGQGRFYGYTF. The CDR3 DNA reads as TGTGCCAGTAGTACCGGACAGGGGCGTTTCTATGGCTACACCTTC. The chain couples TRBV19 to TRBJ1-2, with 9 nucleotides matching TRBD1. The V segment lost 4 bases and the J segment 4 bases; nucleotides outside the gene matches: 7. Germline V gene sequence: CDR1 LNHDA, CDR2 SQIVND (reference sequence). The CDR3 extends over 15 amino acids.

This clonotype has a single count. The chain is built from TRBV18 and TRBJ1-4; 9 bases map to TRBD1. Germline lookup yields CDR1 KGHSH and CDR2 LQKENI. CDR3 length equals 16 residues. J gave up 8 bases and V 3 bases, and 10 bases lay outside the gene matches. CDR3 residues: CASSPTQGAQPEKLFF. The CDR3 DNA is TGTGCCAGCTCACCCACACAGGGGGCGCAGCCCGAAAAACTGTTTTTT. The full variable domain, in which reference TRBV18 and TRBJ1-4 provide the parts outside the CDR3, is NAGVMQNPRHLVRRRGQEARLRCSPMKGHSHVYWYRQLPEEGLKFMVYLQKENIIDESGMPKERFSAEFPKEGPSILRIQQVVRGDSAAYFCASSPTQGAQPEKLFFGSGTQLSVL.

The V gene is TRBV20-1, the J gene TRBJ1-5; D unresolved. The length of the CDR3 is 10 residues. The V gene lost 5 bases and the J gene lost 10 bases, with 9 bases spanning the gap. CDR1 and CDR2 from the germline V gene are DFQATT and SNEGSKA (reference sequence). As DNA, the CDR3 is TGCAGTGCTCCAGAGCAACCCCAGCATTTT. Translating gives CSAPEQPQHF.

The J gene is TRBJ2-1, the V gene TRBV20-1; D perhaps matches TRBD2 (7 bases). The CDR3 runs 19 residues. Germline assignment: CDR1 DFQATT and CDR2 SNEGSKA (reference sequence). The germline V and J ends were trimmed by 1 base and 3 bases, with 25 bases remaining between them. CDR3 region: CSARVILAKGGYSYNEQFF. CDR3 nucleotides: TGCAGTGCTAGAGTTATACTAGCGAAGGGGGGGTATAGCTACAATGAGCAGTTCTTC.

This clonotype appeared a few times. CDR3 region: CASSPRGAGANVLTF. In DNA form, the CDR3 reads TGTGCCAGCAGTCCCAGGGGTGCTGGGGCCAACGTCCTGACTTTC. The chain carries TRBV6-2 or TRBV6-3 and TRBJ2-6, with a weak D call TRBD1 (6 bases). The CDR3 runs to 15 residues. The V gene lost 5 bases and the J gene lost 2 bases, with 10 bases spanning the gap. Per the germline V gene, CDR1 is MNHEY and CDR2 is SVGEGT.

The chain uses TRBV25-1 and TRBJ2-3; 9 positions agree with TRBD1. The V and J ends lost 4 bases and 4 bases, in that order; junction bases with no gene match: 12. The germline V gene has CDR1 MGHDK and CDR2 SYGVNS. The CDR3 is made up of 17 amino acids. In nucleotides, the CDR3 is TGTGCCAGCAGTGTGGATACCGGGACAGGGACAGCAGATACGCAGTATTTT. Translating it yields CASSVDTGTGTADTQYF.

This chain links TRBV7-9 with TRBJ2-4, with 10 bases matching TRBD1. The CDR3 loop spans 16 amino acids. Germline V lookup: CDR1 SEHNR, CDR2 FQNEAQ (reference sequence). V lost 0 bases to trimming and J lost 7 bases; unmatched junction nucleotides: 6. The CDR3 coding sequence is TGTGCCAGCAGCTTAGCGACAGGGGGCTCCCTGAACATTCAGTACTTC. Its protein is CASSLATGGSLNIQYF.

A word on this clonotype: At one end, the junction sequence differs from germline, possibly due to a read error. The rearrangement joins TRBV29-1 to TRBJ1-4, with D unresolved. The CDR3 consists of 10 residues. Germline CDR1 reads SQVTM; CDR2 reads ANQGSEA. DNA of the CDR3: TGCAGCGTTGATGTCGGCAGGCTTCTTTTT. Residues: CSVDVGRLLF.

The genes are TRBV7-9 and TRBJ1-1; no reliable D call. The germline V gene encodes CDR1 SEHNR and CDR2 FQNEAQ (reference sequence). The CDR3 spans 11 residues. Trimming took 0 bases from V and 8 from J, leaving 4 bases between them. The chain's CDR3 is CASSLAREAFF. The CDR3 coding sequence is TGTGCCAGCAGCTTAGCAAGGGAAGCTTTCTTT.

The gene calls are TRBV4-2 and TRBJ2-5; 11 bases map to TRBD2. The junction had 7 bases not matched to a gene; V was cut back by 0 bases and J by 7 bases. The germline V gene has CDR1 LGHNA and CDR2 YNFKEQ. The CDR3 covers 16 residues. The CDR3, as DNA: TGTGCCAGCAGCCAAGATATCCCGGGACTAGCGGTGACCCAGTACTTC. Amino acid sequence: CASSQDIPGLAVTQYF.

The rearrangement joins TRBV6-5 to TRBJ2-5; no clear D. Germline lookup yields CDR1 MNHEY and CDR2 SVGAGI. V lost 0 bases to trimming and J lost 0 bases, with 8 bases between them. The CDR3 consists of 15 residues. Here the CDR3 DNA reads TGTGCCAGCAGTTACTCCATCGGCAACCAAGAGACCCAGTACTTC. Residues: CASSYSIGNQETQYF.

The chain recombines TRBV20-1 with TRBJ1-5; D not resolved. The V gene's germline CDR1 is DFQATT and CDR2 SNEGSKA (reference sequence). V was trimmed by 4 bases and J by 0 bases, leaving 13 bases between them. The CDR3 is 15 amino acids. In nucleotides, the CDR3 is TGCAGTGCTATTCCTTCCCCGGATAGCAATCAGCCCCAGCATTTT. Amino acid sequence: CSAIPSPDSNQPQHF.

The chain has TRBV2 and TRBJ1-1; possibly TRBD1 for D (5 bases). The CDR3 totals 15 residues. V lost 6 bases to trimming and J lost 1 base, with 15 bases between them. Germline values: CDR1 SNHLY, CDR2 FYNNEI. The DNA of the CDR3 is TGTGCCAGCAGCAACCCGGGACGGGCGAACACTGAAGCTTTCTTT. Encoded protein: CASSNPGRANTEAFF.

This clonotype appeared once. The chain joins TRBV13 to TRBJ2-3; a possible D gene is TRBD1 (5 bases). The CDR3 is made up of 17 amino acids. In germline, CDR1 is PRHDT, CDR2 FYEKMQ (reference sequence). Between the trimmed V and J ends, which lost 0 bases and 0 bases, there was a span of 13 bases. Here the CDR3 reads CASSLGGSGFSTDTQYF. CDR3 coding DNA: TGTGCCAGCAGCTTAGGGGGCTCAGGGTTTAGCACAGATACGCAGTATTTT.

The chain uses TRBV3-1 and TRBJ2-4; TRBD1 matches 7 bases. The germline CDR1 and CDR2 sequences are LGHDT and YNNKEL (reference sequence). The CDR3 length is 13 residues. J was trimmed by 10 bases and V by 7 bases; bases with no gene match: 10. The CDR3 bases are TGTGCCAGCACCTTAAGGACAGGAGGAATTCAGTACTTC. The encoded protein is CASTLRTGGIQYF.